This entry is about one TCR beta chain. This clone was seen a few times. The antigen this receptor binds is unknown. No much larger clone exists at a distance of one base, and base qualities are not known. A single peripheral blood draw of about 120 mL on average was collected from each donor into heparinised tubes. Using a panel that included CD45RO, CCR7, CD25, CD127, CD95 and CD27, naive, central memory, regulatory and stem cell-like memory CD4+ T cells were sorted on a BD FACSAria II. Every sorted population had a purity above 95%. PBMCs were separated immediately by Lymphoprep density gradient centrifugation and were stained directly, without being cultured. To minimize batch effects, samples were stained and sorted in pairs, one healthy donor with one patient per experiment. This entry is derived from a study of beta chain features in type 1 diabetes (dated by TCRdb to 2016 to 2018). Background for the entire study: Mean age, gender distribution, total cell number and subset yield were not different between patients and healthy donors. A total of about 100,000,000 sorted cells were examined across all samples, and RNA yield correlated strongly with the number of cells per subset. The study compared the TCRB repertoires of sorted circulating CD4+ T cell subsets in recently diagnosed type 1 diabetes patients with those in matched healthy donors. Naive and central memory subsets were obtained from all 30 or so donors, but regulatory and stem cell-like memory subsets were isolated from only 8 patients and roughly eight healthy donors. The research as a whole found: Because cDNA was sequenced instead of genomic DNA, activated cells with high expression could be over-represented, although the groups did not differ in activation or CD3 levels. Naive, central memory and regulatory TCRB repertoires appeared to be more alike among patients than among healthy donors. A moderate but significant shortening of TCRB CDR3 length was observed in type 1 diabetes patients in all four CD4+ subsets. Because small numbers of individuals were included in the HLA sub-analyses, any influence of HLA type on TCRB rearrangement was left unresolved. PCR might favor shorter templates, but patient and control samples were amplified and corrected together, so any skew would affect both groups equally. Patients with type 1 diabetes made fewer insertions and deleted more nucleotides at VDJ recombination sites, implying thymic rearrangement abnormalities.

Looking up the germline V gene yields CDR1 MNHEY and CDR2 SVGAGI. Measured from the cysteine to the phenylalanine, the CDR3 is 14 residues long. Here the CDR3 DNA is all that survives: 42 bases in frame from base 1. Compared with germline, V lacks 7 bases and J lacks 2 bases; bases without a gene match: 5. The High Capacity cDNA Reverse Transcription Kit was used to reverse transcribe all of the isolated RNA, meaning that expressed TCRB transcripts were what got sequenced. Naive, central memory and regulatory T cell samples underwent deep immunoSEQ sequencing, averaging about 3.57 million total reads per sample. After sorted cells were lysed in RLT buffer, RNA was extracted with DNase-treated RNeasy Micro or Mini kits, with the choice depending on cell number. Each cell subset was processed on its own to prevent cross-contamination, while patient and healthy donor samples were processed together. TCRB sequences were amplified from cDNA with the immunoSEQ multiplex PCR, producing 87-bp fragments spanning the CDR3 region. Amplicons were sequenced on the Illumina HiSeq platform. On the study's bioinformatics: Synthetic template baselines were used to correct PCR bias computationally, reads within Hamming distance 2 were collapsed together, and singletons that could not be merged were discarded. By aligning reads against IMGT, V, D and J genes, CDR3 length, and insertions or deletions at six rearrangement sites were assigned. Clonotype counts were normalized to sorted cell number within each subset before computing true diversity and Gini coefficients with the tcR R package. Repertoire sharing was quantified using the overlap coefficient calculated on TCRB nucleotide sequences. Out-of-frame TCRB sequences from naive cells were analyzed as a proxy for the pre-selection repertoire. In TCRdb, the immuneACCESS table is reduced to in-frame sequences with V and J assigned. These tables do not hold every clone; where another copy was compared, an unresolved V gene accounts for under half, and the others remain unexplained. That table gives V, J and clone size, and the DNA gave D and trimming. The sample table records 630,000 or so clones; 11% to 15% of these occur just once. The ten biggest clones cover around 0.04% of the sample.

This sequence was found in a man aged 18 to 30 with type 1 diabetes. Sequences were obtained from naive CD4+ T cells from blood. Explained via the paper, the cell subset or site label denotes: true naive CD4+ T cells. The chain is encoded by TRBV6-5 joined to TRBJ2-3; 8 of the junction bases match TRBD2. The DNA reads as follows: TGTGCCAGCACGCGGGGGGCCTACACAGATACGCAGTATTTT. It is translated as CASTRGAYTDTQYF.